A single sample is the source of the 18 T cell receptor beta chains below, sequenced in a study of T cells in localized non-small cell lung cancer. Clones were read by immunoSEQ multiplex PCR, and TCRdb kept only the in-frame ones, dropping some. This sample has roughly 72,000 clones, with 80% found just once. The sample was peripheral blood, taken before any cancer treatment. The receptors stem from an older female donor with stage I lung adenocarcinoma.

The rearrangement links TRBV6-5 to TRBJ2-5, with D hard to call. Germline CDR1 reads MNHEY; CDR2 reads SVGAGI. The CDR3 spans 15 residues. Trimming took 4 bases from V and 5 from J, leaving 17 bases between them. The CDR3, as DNA: TGTGCCAGCAGTTCGATCCCAGGATCCTGGGAGACCCAGTACTTC. Its translation is CASSSIPGSWETQYF.

This clone was seen a handful of times. The rearrangement links TRBV2 to TRBJ2-2, with D uncertain. CDR1 and CDR2 from the germline V gene are SNHLY and FYNNEI. The CDR3 is 14 amino acids. V lost 6 bases and J 4 bases, leaving 12 bases between the germline ends. CDR3: CASRKDPATGELFF. The CDR3 DNA is TGTGCCAGCAGAAAAGACCCAGCCACCGGGGAGCTGTTTTTT.

CDR3 loop: CSVSDGNTIYF. The CDR3 coding sequence is TGCAGCGTTTCAGACGGAAACACCATATATTTT. The chain is built from TRBV29-1 and TRBJ1-3; no firm D call. The CDR3 has 11 residues. Trimming pared 5 bases from V and 4 bases from J, leaving 6 bases between. Looked up from germline, CDR1 is SQVTM and CDR2 is ANQGSEA.

The chain couples TRBV11-2 to TRBJ2-3; weak D call: TRBD1 (6 bases). From germline, CDR1 is SGHAT and CDR2 FQNNGV. The V end was cut by 1 base, the J end by 2 bases, with 13 bases between. This CDR3 comprises 16 residues. CDR3 loop: CASSLGPGEYTDTQYF. CDR3 sequence (DNA): TGTGCCAGCAGCTTAGGCCCAGGGGAATACACAGATACGCAGTATTTT.

This clone was recorded a few times. This chain joins TRBV7-2 and TRBJ2-7; no firm D call. This CDR3 contains 14 residues. V was pared by 0 bases and J by 0 bases, with 6 bases between. Germline V gene lookup returns CDR1 SGHTA and CDR2 FQGNSA. CDR3 sequence reads: CASSLAVNSYEQYF. In DNA form, the CDR3 reads TGTGCCAGCAGCTTAGCAGTCAACTCCTACGAGCAGTACTTC.

J is TRBJ2-2 and V is TRBV6-1, with D perhaps matching TRBD2 (6 bases). The V and J ends lost 2 bases and 6 bases respectively, with 10 bases between them. The length of the CDR3 is 14 residues. The germline gives CDR1 MNHNS, CDR2 SASEGT. DNA of the CDR3: TGTGCCAGCAGTGAAAGTCCGGGGGCCGGGGAGCTGTTTTTT. Protein product: CASSESPGAGELFF.

This chain uses TRBV5-1 with TRBJ2-7; D remains unclear. The germline V gene has CDR1 SGHRS and CDR2 YFSETQ. V lost 4 bases to trimming and J lost 3 bases, with 11 bases between them. The CDR3 is 13 residues long. In DNA form, the CDR3 reads TGCGCCAGCAGCCCAGAAGGGATCTACGAGCAGTACTTC. It encodes CASSPEGIYEQYF.

J is TRBJ1-2 and V is TRBV5-6; possibly TRBD1 for D (6 bases). The CDR3 contains 14 residues. CDR1 and CDR2 from the germline V gene are SGHDT and YYEEEE. Trimming left V 3 bases short and J 4 bases short, with 13 bases between. For the CDR3, the DNA is TGTGCCAGCAGCTCGAAACAGGGAGGCTATGGCTACACCTTC. Protein sequence: CASSSKQGGYGYTF.

The chain recombines TRBV9 with TRBJ1-1; a possible D gene is TRBD1 (5 bases). Germline loops: CDR1 SGDLS, CDR2 YYNGEE. The V and J ends lost 0 bases and 3 bases respectively, with 18 bases between them. CDR3 length: 17 amino acids. The CDR3 sequence: CASSVATWGGGDTEAFF. The CDR3 DNA is TGTGCCAGCAGCGTAGCTACCTGGGGAGGAGGGGACACTGAAGCTTTCTTT.

This clone came up a few times. The chain has TRBV6-1 and TRBJ1-4, with TRBD1 as a possible D gene (6 bases). CDR3 size: 12 residues. V shed 2 bases and J shed 16 bases, with 14 bases lying between them. Germline values: CDR1 MNHNS, CDR2 SASEGT. DNA of the CDR3: TGTGCCAGCAGTGAATATCCGACAGGACAGTTTTTT. Its protein product is CASSEYPTGQFF.

Only one count was recorded for this clone. The rearrangement uses TRBV30 and TRBJ2-1; D remains unclear. Germline values: CDR1 GTSNPN, CDR2 SVGIG (reference sequence). The length of the CDR3 is 13 residues. The V and J ends lost 7 bases and 12 bases respectively, with 22 bases between them. The chain's CDR3 is CALNVRNIHGQFF. The CDR3 nucleotides read TGTGCCTTAAATGTGCGGAATATCCATGGGCAGTTCTTC.

The chain is built from TRBV11-2 and TRBJ2-5; D gene uncertain. Trimming took 6 bases from V and 2 from J, leaving 7 bases between them. Germline V gene lookup returns CDR1 SGHAT and CDR2 FQNNGV. The CDR3 is made up of 12 amino acids. CDR3 amino acids: CASSLTQETQYF. CDR3 bases: TGTGCCAGCAGTCTGACACAAGAGACCCAGTACTTC.

The V and J genes are TRBV2 and TRBJ2-4; 7 nucleotides line up with TRBD1. The CDR3 sequence is 16 residues long. The junction had 8 bases not matched to a gene; V was cut back by 5 bases and J by 1 base. The germline gives CDR1 SNHLY, CDR2 FYNNEI. CDR3 residues: CASSPTGARAKNIQYF. CDR3 coding DNA: TGTGCCAGCAGTCCAACAGGGGCCCGCGCCAAAAACATTCAGTACTTC.

This chain uses TRBV6-1 with TRBJ2-6; 9 bases fit TRBD1. This CDR3 comprises 18 residues. Unmatched junction bases numbered 9, after V lost 4 bases and J lost 2 bases. In germline, CDR1 is MNHNS, CDR2 SASEGT. CDR3 DNA sequence: TGTGCCAGCAGTGTCCGTCCCGGGACAGGGACTGGGGCCAACGTCCTGACTTTC. The encoded protein is CASSVRPGTGTGANVLTF.

V and J are TRBV12-5 and TRBJ1-2; D remains unclear. The germline gives CDR1 LGHNT, CDR2 FRNRAP. The CDR3 has 12 residues. V was trimmed by 7 bases and J by 5 bases, leaving 11 bases between them. The CDR3 region has the DNA TGTGCTAGTGCCTTGGATGGGTATGGCTACACCTTC. Translated, it gives CASALDGYGYTF. Drawing the rest from reference TRBV12-5 and TRBJ1-2, the complete variable domain is DARVTQTPRHKVTEMGQEVTMRCQPILGHNTVFWYRQTMMQGLELLAYFRNRAPLDDSGMPKDRFSAEMPDATLATLKIQPSEPRDSAVYFCASALDGYGYTFGSGTRLTVV.

V gene TRBV19 combines with J gene TRBJ1-1; no clear D gene. V dropped 7 bases and J dropped 1 base, with 13 bases sitting between them. Germline CDR1 LNHDA, CDR2 SQIVND (reference sequence). The CDR3 contains 14 residues. The CDR3 DNA reads as TGTGCCAGTACTTCGACGTGGGGGAACACTGAAGCTTTCTTT. Amino acid sequence: CASTSTWGNTEAFF.

The rearrangement joins TRBV5-8 to TRBJ2-7; 7 bases are a match to TRBD2. CDR1 SGHTS and CDR2 YDEGEE come from the germline V gene. CDR3 length: 15 residues. Trimming removed 0 bases from V and 3 bases from J; junction bases left unmatched: 6. In DNA form, the CDR3 reads TGTGCCAGCAGCTTGGCCCTTGGGGGGGACTACGAGCAGTACTTC. Translating gives CASSLALGGDYEQYF.

V gene TRBV19 combines with J gene TRBJ1-1; D unresolved. V was shortened by 8 bases and J by 1 base, with 8 bases between the two germline ends. This CDR3 has 12 amino acids. Germline V gene sequence: CDR1 LNHDA, CDR2 SQIVND (reference sequence). The CDR3: CASYRQNTEAFF. CDR3 in DNA: TGTGCCAGTTATAGGCAGAACACTGAAGCTTTCTTT.